This TCR beta chain is from a study of T cell repertoires in cytomegalovirus infection (dated 2019 in TCRdb). Looking at the study overall: Donor HLA type was relevant to the analysis, as public TCR beta signatures indicated carriage of CMV infection together with the matching HLA type. The investigation overall reported the following: In both this cohort and an independent cohort of some 380 donors, the cumulative frequency of public TCR beta family members distinguished carriers of CMV infection plus the relevant HLA type. In the ex vivo response, HLA-C-restricted CMV-specific TCR beta clonotypes were dominant, and in two of eight donors the single most frequent clonotype came from this HLA-C-restricted group.

Instrument on record: Illumina HiSeq 1500. Using fastp at Q25 and MiXCR, TCRdb reprocessed the public reads and kept productive beta chains. Each record represents a unique CDR3 protein, reported with the most common genes and DNA among its rows. Present in this sample are under 800,000 distinct CDR3 sequences, approximately 25% of which were seen just once. Less than 9.5% of the sample is taken by the ten largest. CDR1 and CDR2 were assigned from the germline V gene (reference sequence) as DFQATT and SNEGSKA. V drops 1 base and J drops 10 bases, leaving 13 bases in between. CDR3 length: 12 amino acids, cysteine to phenylalanine. This entry keeps only the CDR3 DNA: 36 bases, framed from base 1. Concerning this clonotype itself: The antigen it binds to is not known. Per-base quality was not reported, and no clone a single base away is much larger than it.

Sequenced sample: CD8+ T cells from PBMCs. This receptor was taken from a human donor in good health (CMV status not recorded). Some clones in this sample may be carry-over from other donors' samples. The sequence is built from TRBV20-1 and TRBJ1-2; the D gene assignment is ambiguous. At the DNA level, the sequence is TGCAGTGCTAGAGCGGACGAGAGGGCCTACACCTTC. It translates to CSARADERAYTF.